This TCR beta chain came from a study of T cell repertoires in cytomegalovirus infection. At the level of the study: Recently identified HLA-C-restricted and well-studied HLA-B-restricted CMV epitopes were used. Public TCR beta signature analysis indicated the presence of both CMV infection and matching HLA type.

One entry per CDR3 protein, called by TCRdb with MiXCR from the reads. This table has about 900,000 distinct CDR3 sequences, 25% to 40% appearing once. The CDR3 runs to 14 residues. The V gene's germline CDR1 is MGHDK and CDR2 SYGVNS. Trimming cost V 5 bases and J 2 bases, with 12 bases left between them. Notes on this clonotype: Its specificity is not known.

The study's findings and limits: The ex vivo response was dominated by HLA-C-restricted CMV-specific TCR beta clonotypes.

Sample: cultured CD8+ T cells from PBMCs, taken from culture after CMV antigen stimulation. J is TRBJ2-5 and V is TRBV25-1; D may be TRBD2 (6 bases). This sequence originates from a human donor in good health (CMV status not recorded). Some clones in this sample may be carry-over from other donors' samples. In DNA, the CDR3 is TGTGCCAGCAGTTTCGGGGCGGGGCAAGAGACCCAGTACTTC. Translating gives CASSFGAGQETQYF.